This T cell receptor beta chain was retrieved from a study of OX40 agonist ivuxolimab in advanced cancers. Germline V CDR1 and CDR2: SNHLY, FYNNEI. V was shortened by 5 bases and J by 4 bases, with 17 bases between the two germline ends. CDR3 size: 15 residues. Sequenced by immunoSEQ multiplex PCR; TCRdb stores in-frame clones only, minus some. The sample includes under 150,000 clones, approximately 94% of them seen just once. The starting material was CD4+ or CD8+ T cells sorted from blood, obtained in a trial of the OX40 agonist ivuxolimab. This chain links TRBV2 with TRBJ1-2, with D perhaps TRBD1 (5 bases). The sequence came from an adult with an advanced solid tumor such as melanoma, head and neck, liver or kidney cancer. The DNA of the CDR3 is TGTGCCAGCAGTATCAACGGGGGAGGAACCTATGGCTACACCTTC. It codes for CASSINGGGTYGYTF.